This TCR beta chain was found in a study of T cell changes during pregnancy in multiple sclerosis. Sequenced by immunoSEQ multiplex PCR; TCRdb stores in-frame clones only, minus some. The data show about 50,000 clones, approximately 93% seen once. The CDR3 has 16 residues. Germline V gene data show CDR1 as SGHNT and CDR2 as YYREEE (reference sequence). Trimming stripped 4 bases from V and 5 bases from J, with 18 bases between. The specimen was CD4+ T cells from peripheral blood mononuclear cells, collected in the third trimester of pregnancy. The chain links TRBV5-4 to TRBJ2-2; D may be TRBD2 (6 bases). This clonotype originated in a female donor with multiple sclerosis, enrolled in a pregnancy study. CDR3 sequence reads: CASSHPGDRGTGELFF. The CDR3 nucleotides read TGTGCCAGCAGCCACCCGGGGGACCGGGGGACCGGGGAGCTGTTTTTT.